The sample holds one count of the clone carrying this TCR beta chain. CDR3 size: 14 residues. Germline-derived CDR1 and CDR2 are WNHNN and SYGVQD (reference sequence). V lost 6 bases and J 5 bases, leaving 16 bases between the germline ends. Generated by immunoSEQ multiplex PCR, the TCRdb table keeps only in-frame clones and is missing some. The sample gives about 150,000 clones, approximately 90% of which show up once; around 5.1% is in the top ten. This entry belongs to a study of blood T cell repertoires in COVID-19. Study-level background: T cells, B-cell-depleted T cells, or PBMCs provided the cDNA or gDNA that served as material.

The material sequenced was peripheral blood. This receptor was identified in a man aged 18 to 29 with COVID-19, enrolled during active disease. The chain joins TRBV10-1 to TRBJ2-5; possible D gene TRBD2, 6 bases. This chain's CDR3 is CASRAPGETETQYF. CDR3 bases: TGCGCCAGCAGGGCCCCGGGGGAGACGGAGACCCAGTACTTC.